Included here is one T cell receptor beta chain sequence, with context. The antigen remains undetermined. The CDR3 contains 15 residues. Germline V CDR1 and CDR2: SGHTA, FQGNSA. Trimming shortened V by 6 bases and J by 4 bases, and 16 bases separated the two germline ends. This entry comes from a study of cytomegalovirus exposure and HLA in healthy donors. Findings and caveats of the study: A previous analysis found most TCR beta V segments productive roughly 87% or roughly 30% of the time.

The primer mix had 60 Vbeta and 13 Jbeta primers. Here immunoSEQ multiplex PCR was the method, and the copy in TCRdb shows in-frame clones only, minus some. The table for this sample gives around 140,000 clones. The chain joins TRBV7-2 to TRBJ1-3; D uncertain. Material: PBMCs. This receptor was identified in a woman aged 40 to 50 in good health and CMV-seronegative. Here the CDR3 DNA reads TGTGCCAGCAGTTTGGAAGCGCTCTGGGGAAACACCATATATTTT. Residues: CASSLEALWGNTIYF.